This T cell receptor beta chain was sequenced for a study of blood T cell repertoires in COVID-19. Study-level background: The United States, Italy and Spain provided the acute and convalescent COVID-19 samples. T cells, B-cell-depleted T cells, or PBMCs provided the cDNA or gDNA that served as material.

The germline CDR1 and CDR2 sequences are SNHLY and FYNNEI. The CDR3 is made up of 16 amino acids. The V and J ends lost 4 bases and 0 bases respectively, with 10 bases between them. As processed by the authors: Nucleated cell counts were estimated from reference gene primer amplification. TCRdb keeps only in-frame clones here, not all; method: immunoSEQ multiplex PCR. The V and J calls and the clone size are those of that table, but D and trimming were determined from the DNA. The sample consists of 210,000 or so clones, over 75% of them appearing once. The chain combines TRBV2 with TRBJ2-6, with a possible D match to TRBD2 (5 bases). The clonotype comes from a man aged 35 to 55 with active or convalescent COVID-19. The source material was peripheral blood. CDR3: CASSVDYASGANVLTF. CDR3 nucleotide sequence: TGTGCCAGCAGTGTCGACTATGCCTCTGGGGCCAACGTCCTGACTTTC.